The rows below give T cell receptor beta chains drawn from one sample of a study of blood T cell repertoires in COVID-19. Clones were sequenced by immunoSEQ multiplex PCR, and TCRdb holds only the in-frame ones, with some missing. The sample shows roughly 400,000 clones, 85% to 90% of them seen only once. Sequenced input: PBMCs or T cells enriched from blood (not recorded which). These receptors came from a woman in her 50s who had recovered from COVID-19. Both conserved end residues are trimmed from each CDR3.

j_call | v_call | cdr3_aa
TRBJ1-6 | TRBV4-1 | ASSLVGSIDSPLH
TRBJ2-3 | TRBV21-1 | ASSKKRQGTDTQY
TRBJ1-1 | TRBV18 | ASSPKLWKEVTEAF
TRBJ1-6 | TRBV28 | ASDSNNSPLH
TRBJ2-1 | TRBV5-1 | ASSGDRGGNEQF
TRBJ1-5 | TRBV7-6 | ASSFWQQPQH
TRBJ1-2 | TRBV6-5 | ASSQRSYGYT
TRBJ2-1 | TRBV4-1 | ASSQLPIAVSYNEQF
TRBJ1-1 | TRBV10-2 | ASSESTGNTEAF
TRBJ1-1 | TRBV9 | ASSFPGYSDPEAF
TRBJ1-2 | TRBV7-9 | ASSFPPGRAYGYT
TRBJ1-5 | TRBV28 | ASSLSGWDQPQH
TRBJ1-2 | TRBV19 | ASRETGGGYGYT
TRBJ1-6 | TRBV28 | ASSLTGQDYNSPLH
TRBJ2-7 | TRBV4-1 | ASSQDSAGNTYEQY
TRBJ2-3 | TRBV5-5 | ASSLVQRARGDTDTQY
TRBJ2-3 | TRBV12-3/TRBV12-4 | ASSFQITDTQY
TRBJ1-6 | TRBV12-5 | ASGPRTEYNSPLH
TRBJ1-1 | TRBV6-1 | ASSEPGDSPEAF
TRBJ1-2 | TRBV29-1 | SVEDPRRVGGYT
TRBJ2-6 | TRBV6-6 | ASGRAAATSGANVLT
TRBJ2-2 | TRBV27 | ASSWTSGTGELF
TRBJ2-3 | TRBV9 | ASSVDGTEVTY
TRBJ1-2 | TRBV19 | ASSIAGGARYGYT
TRBJ1-4 | TRBV10-3 | AISESTGQASEKLF
TRBJ2-1 | TRBV19 | ASSIRGAGNEQF
TRBJ1-4 | TRBV4-3 | ASARALKEKLF
TRBJ2-1 | TRBV6-5 | ASSYSRSGSYNEQF
TRBJ2-7 | TRBV2 | ASIVRGAWDEQY
TRBJ2-1 | TRBV5-1 | ASSYSGTSGGLVNEQF
TRBJ1-6 | TRBV19 | ASSPGLVGSPLH
TRBJ2-1 | TRBV5-1 | ASSLVGRISYNEQF
TRBJ2-5 | TRBV12-3/TRBV12-4 | ASSHGETQY
TRBJ2-4 | TRBV5-5 | ASSPGLPLAKNIQY
TRBJ2-7 | TRBV5-4 | ASSSRGSSREQY
TRBJ1-1 | TRBV30 | AWGRRGTEAF
TRBJ2-1 | TRBV11-2 | ASSLDRGRMQF
TRBJ1-2 | TRBV3-1/TRBV3-2 | ASSPLGGGYGYT
TRBJ2-5 | TRBV30 | AGTSGQGRETQY
TRBJ1-4 | TRBV4-2 | ASSQGQGVKLF
TRBJ2-7 | TRBV10-3 | AISDQGRAYEQY
TRBJ1-5 | TRBV28 | ASSFTGNQPQH
TRBJ1-2 | TRBV30 | AWSVSGGYT
TRBJ1-2 | TRBV7-8 | ASNRGDANYGYT
TRBJ1-6 | TRBV10-1 | ASSANRRGHNSPLH
TRBJ1-6 | TRBV7-9 | ASSRDYYNSPLH
TRBJ1-5 | TRBV18 | ASSYTGSDQPQH
TRBJ2-2 | TRBV19 | ASSRANTGELF
TRBJ1-1 | TRBV3-1/TRBV3-2 | ASSQSRTVMNTEAF
TRBJ1-2 | TRBV28 | ASRSTPFYGYT
TRBJ2-7 | TRBV2 | ASRMRVGEQY
TRBJ1-6 | TRBV5-1 | ASSWTGGNSPLH
TRBJ1-1 | TRBV7-9 | ASSLLSGGRNTEAF
TRBJ1-5 | TRBV4-1 | ASSQTDRGNQPQH
TRBJ1-2 | TRBV6-1 | ASSEQASKIYGYT
TRBJ1-2 | TRBV28 | ASSGKSAGDYGYT